The present T cell receptor beta chain was sequenced within a study of T cells in Graves' hyperthyroidism and ophthalmopathy. Whole-study findings and limits: Blood shared most expanded thyroid clonotypes above 0.001.

This clonotype was seen at least ten times. Its cognate antigen is unknown. Per the germline V gene, CDR1 is SEHNR and CDR2 is FQNEAQ (reference sequence). This CDR3 has 12 amino acids. V was trimmed by 11 bases and J by 0 bases, leaving 10 bases between them. Hyperthyroidism was newly diagnosed in patients aged 18 to 65 (duration under 2 months). Patients with uncontrolled infections, other autoimmune diseases, pregnancy or lactation were excluded. There were TCR beta CDR3 regions amplified from RNA transcripts. With the HTBI primer set, the TCR CDR3 went through a first round of RT-PCR. A single record per CDR3 protein comes from TCRdb applying MiXCR to the multiplex PCR reads. The table includes approximately 320,000 distinct CDR3 sequences, around 17% detected once.

The chain couples TRBV7-9 to TRBJ1-1; D is perhaps TRBD1 (5 bases). This TCR came from a man aged 25 to 45 with Graves' hyperthyroidism. Sequenced sample: blood. The CDR3 region has the DNA TGTGCCCGCGAGGGACTGAACACTGAAGCTTTCTTT. Translating gives CAREGLNTEAFF.